This T cell receptor (beta chain) was sequenced for a study of radiotherapy plus CTLA-4 blockade in lung cancer. Libraries were prepared by immunoSEQ multiplex PCR; TCRdb keeps only in-frame clonotypes and omits some of them. The sample holds about 76,000 clones; around 81% are singletons and the top ten take roughly 22%. Looked up from germline, CDR1 is SGDLS and CDR2 is YYNGEE. Deletions cut 3 bases from V and 0 bases from J, with 6 bases between. This CDR3 spans 13 amino acids. The TCR sequence derives from a human donor with non-small cell lung cancer whose response to radiotherapy plus ipilimumab could not be evaluated. Some clones in this sample may be carry-over from other donors' samples. The chain links TRBV9 to TRBJ2-5; D not resolved. The sequenced sample was peripheral blood, obtained from a patient treated with radiotherapy plus ipilimumab. CDR3 bases: TGTGCCAGCAGCGGGGCTAACCAAGAGACCCAGTACTTC. It yields the protein CASSGANQETQYF.